The 22 T cell receptor beta chains in this list originate from one sample, sequenced in a study of chemoradiotherapy in HPV16-positive cancers. Sequencing was performed with immunoSEQ multiplex PCR; in TCRdb, only in-frame clones are kept and a portion is missing. The sample comprises some 25,000 clones, 94% of which are singletons, and around 2.6% rests with the top ten. Sampling was done from a patient who underwent chemoradiotherapy. These receptors were collected from a human donor with HPV-associated anogenital cancer.

The chain has TRBV5-1 and TRBJ1-1; D may be TRBD1 (5 bases). CDR1 SGHRS and CDR2 YFSETQ come from the germline V gene. Deletions cut 4 bases from V and 4 bases from J, with 14 bases between. The CDR3 is made up of 14 amino acids. CDR3 residues: CASSPLGRGTEAFF. CDR3 DNA: TGCGCCAGCAGCCCTCTGGGGAGGGGCACTGAAGCTTTCTTT.

This clone has a single count. V usage is TRBV15 and J usage is TRBJ2-7; maybe TRBD2 (5 bases). Trimming took off 1 base at V and 0 bases at J, with 7 bases between the two ends. The CDR3 has 14 amino acids. Germline CDR1 is LNHNV and CDR2 is YYDKDF (reference sequence). The CDR3 DNA is TGTGCCACCAGCAGAGGGAGCGGCTCCTACGAGCAGTACTTC. As protein: CATSRGSGSYEQYF.

The chain employs TRBV4-2 and TRBJ1-2; weak D call: TRBD1 (6 bases). The germline V gene encodes CDR1 LGHNA and CDR2 YNFKEQ. The ends were cut back, 0 bases at V and 2 bases at J, with 10 bases in the middle. CDR3 size: 15 residues. The CDR3 reads CASSQDVQGNYGYTF. CDR3 DNA: TGTGCCAGCAGCCAAGATGTGCAGGGGAACTATGGCTACACCTTC.

The chain couples TRBV14 to TRBJ1-1; D call uncertain. The ends were cut back, 5 bases at V and 5 bases at J, with 15 bases in the middle. CDR3 length: 14 amino acids. The V gene's germline CDR1 is SGHDN and CDR2 FVKESK. CDR3 nucleotide sequence: TGTGCCAGCAGCGCCTATGGGGTGAGGACTGAAGCTTTCTTT. This translates into CASSAYGVRTEAFF.

The chain is built from TRBV7-2 and TRBJ2-5; weak D call: TRBD2 (5 bases). This CDR3 has 13 amino acids. Germline V gene sequence: CDR1 SGHTA, CDR2 FQGNSA. Trimming cost V 5 bases and J 2 bases, with 9 bases left between them. CDR3 in amino acids: CASSRGVQETQYF. CDR3 bases: TGTGCCAGCAGCCGGGGAGTACAAGAGACCCAGTACTTC.

The CDR3 bases are TGCGCCAGCAGCCAAGACCCAGACTCCTACAATGAGCAGTTCTTC. This sequence encodes CASSQDPDSYNEQFF. The genes are TRBV4-3 and TRBJ2-1; D gene ambiguous. Between the trimmed V and J ends, which lost 0 bases and 0 bases, there was a span of 6 bases. The CDR3 is made up of 15 amino acids. Germline V lookup: CDR1 LGHNA, CDR2 YSLEER.

V gene TRBV7-2 combines with J gene TRBJ1-6, with D unclear. CDR1 SGHTA and CDR2 FQGNSA come from the germline V gene. The CDR3 is made up of 16 amino acids. V shed 5 bases and J shed 2 bases, with 13 bases lying between them. The CDR3 nucleotides read TGTGCCAGCAGCCCGAATGGGAGGACCTATAATTCACCCCTCCACTTT. Residues: CASSPNGRTYNSPLHF. Filled out from reference TRBV7-2 and TRBJ1-6, the complete variable domain reads GAGVSQSPSNKVTEKGKDVELRCDPISGHTALYWYRQSLGQGLEFLIYFQGNSAPDKSGLPSDRFSAERTGGSVSTLTIQRTQQEDSAVYLCASSPNGRTYNSPLHFGNGTRLTVT.

The CDR3 nucleotides are TGCGCCAGCAGCCTTTACAGGGAAAGCAATCAGCCCCAGCATTTT. It yields the protein CASSLYRESNQPQHF. The chain joins TRBV4-1 to TRBJ1-5; maybe TRBD1 (6 bases). The CDR3 is 15 residues long. Trimming stripped 4 bases from V and 1 base from J, with 11 bases between. Germline V CDR1 and CDR2: MGHRA, YSYEKL.

The chain uses TRBV7-2 and TRBJ2-7, with 11 bases matching TRBD2. Looked up from germline, CDR1 is SGHTA and CDR2 is FQGNSA. The length of the CDR3 is 16 residues. J lost 7 bases, V lost 6 bases, and 14 bases had no gene match. The DNA of the CDR3 is TGTGCCAGCAGTATTAGCGGGGGGGCCGGAGGGGGAGAGCAGTACTTC. It encodes CASSISGGAGGGEQYF.

The V gene is TRBV5-1, the J gene TRBJ2-7, with TRBD2 identical over 16 bases. Germline loops: CDR1 SGHRS, CDR2 YFSETQ. Unmatched junction bases numbered 1, after V lost 0 bases and J lost 1 base. This CDR3 is 17 amino acids long. CDR3 in amino acids: CASSLGGLAGGSYEQYF. In nucleotides, the CDR3 is TGCGCCAGCAGCTTGGGGGGACTAGCGGGGGGGTCCTACGAGCAGTACTTC.

The chain couples TRBV28 to TRBJ2-2, with 8 bases matching TRBD1. With 5 bases clipped from V and 4 bases from J, the junction kept 9 bases outside the gene matches. The CDR3 covers 16 residues. Germline V gives CDR1 MDHEN, CDR2 SYDVKM. CDR3 in amino acids: CASSLFGQGVTGELFF. Here the CDR3 DNA reads TGTGCCAGCAGTCTGTTTGGACAGGGCGTCACCGGGGAGCTGTTTTTT. Full variable domain (remainder filled in from reference TRBV28 and TRBJ2-2): DVKVTQSSRYLVKRTGEKVFLECVQDMDHENMFWYRQDPGLGLRLIYFSYDVKMKEKGDIPEGYSVSREKKERFSLILESASTNQTSMYLCASSLFGQGVTGELFFGEGSRLTVL.

V gene TRBV7-9 combines with J gene TRBJ2-5; 9 positions agree with TRBD1. From germline, CDR1 is SEHNR and CDR2 FQNEAQ (reference sequence). V dropped 4 bases and J dropped 4; count of bases not matched to a gene: 4. This CDR3 spans 14 amino acids. CDR3 amino acids: CASSSGTGSETQYF. In nucleotides, the CDR3 is TGTGCCAGCAGCTCTGGGACAGGGTCAGAGACCCAGTACTTC.

J is TRBJ2-1 and V is TRBV5-1, with 8 bases identical to TRBD2. V lost 4 bases, J lost 4 bases, and 7 bases stayed unmatched. The CDR3 loop spans 15 amino acids. The germline V gene encodes CDR1 SGHRS and CDR2 YFSETQ. The CDR3 bases are TGCGCCAGCAGCCCAGCGGGAGTCGGTTACAATGAGCAGTTCTTC. This gives the protein CASSPAGVGYNEQFF.

The J gene is TRBJ2-3, the V gene TRBV7-2; D tentatively fits TRBD1 or TRBD2 (5 bases each). This CDR3 is 15 amino acids long. The germline V and J ends were trimmed by 5 bases and 2 bases, with 14 bases remaining between them. Per germline, CDR1 SGHTA and CDR2 FQGNSA. The chain's CDR3 is CASSLTGTATDTQYF. The CDR3 DNA is TGTGCCAGCAGCCTAACCGGGACGGCCACAGATACGCAGTATTTT.

V and J are TRBV30 and TRBJ2-2, with unresolved D. Deletions cut 2 bases from V and 6 bases from J, with 10 bases between. Germline CDR1 reads GTSNPN; CDR2 reads SVGIG (reference sequence). CDR3 length equals 13 residues. The chain's CDR3 is CAWSRARAGELFF. The DNA for the CDR3 is TGTGCCTGGAGTCGAGCACGGGCCGGGGAGCTGTTTTTT.

CDR3 nucleotide sequence: TGTGCCAGCAGCGTAGTGGGGGTTGCAGATACGCAGTATTTT. Translating it yields CASSVVGVADTQYF. V gene TRBV9 combines with J gene TRBJ2-3; the D gene could be TRBD1 or TRBD2 (5 bases each). Trimming removed 0 bases at V and 4 bases at J, with 9 bases between. There are 14 residues in the CDR3. Germline V gives CDR1 SGDLS, CDR2 YYNGEE.

The V gene is TRBV9, the J gene TRBJ2-7; D uncertain. The CDR3 extends over 15 amino acids. Germline CDR1 and CDR2: SGDLS and YYNGEE. Trimming left V 0 bases short and J 1 base short, with 11 bases between. CDR3: CASSVGSGFSYEQYF. CDR3 DNA: TGTGCCAGCAGCGTAGGGTCAGGCTTTTCCTACGAGCAGTACTTC. Using reference TRBV9 and TRBJ2-7 for the parts outside the CDR3, the full variable domain is DSGVTQTPKHLITATGQRVTLRCSPRSGDLSVYWYQQSLDQGLQFLIQYYNGEERAKGNILERFSAQQFPDLHSELNLSSLELGDSALYFCASSVGSGFSYEQYFGPGTRLTVT.

V is TRBV6-1 and J is TRBJ2-3; D assignment may be TRBD1 or TRBD2 (7 bases each). CDR1 is MNHNS and CDR2 is SASEGT in the germline V gene. V lost 6 bases and J lost 3, with 16 bases in between. The length of the CDR3 is 15 residues. The CDR3, as DNA: TGTGCCAGCAGGGGAGGGACAGCAGAAACAGATACGCAGTATTTT. It translates to CASRGGTAETDTQYF.

The chain employs TRBV11-2 and TRBJ2-7; 11 nucleotides line up with TRBD2. The J segment lost 0 bases and the V segment lost 0 bases, leaving 10 bases of the junction unmatched. This CDR3 is built from 19 residues. The V gene's germline CDR1 is SGHAT and CDR2 FQNNGV. This CDR3 reads CASSLEFEVLAGASYEQYF. The CDR3, as DNA: TGTGCCAGCAGCTTAGAATTCGAGGTACTAGCGGGAGCCTCCTACGAGCAGTACTTC.

This sequence joins TRBV5-1 and TRBJ2-1, with TRBD2 matching over 10 bases. CDR1 and CDR2 from the germline V gene are SGHRS and YFSETQ. The CDR3 sequence is 16 residues long. The ends lost 4 bases at V and 6 bases at J; junction bases unmatched: 10. The CDR3 bases are TGCGCCAGCAGCCCCGGGCAGCGGGGGGGCCCCAATGAGCAGTTCTTC. Amino acid sequence: CASSPGQRGGPNEQFF.

This chain joins TRBV20-1 and TRBJ2-5; D remains unclear. The germline V and J ends were trimmed by 3 bases and 7 bases, with 9 bases remaining between them. The germline V gene has CDR1 DFQATT and CDR2 SNEGSKA (reference sequence). CDR3 length equals 11 residues. CDR3 residues: CSARSGRTQYF. The CDR3 region has the DNA TGCAGTGCTAGGAGTGGGCGGACCCAGTACTTC.

This clone was seen once. The chain employs TRBV5-1 and TRBJ2-5; D is possibly TRBD1 (6 bases). The CDR3 has 11 residues. Germline V gene data show CDR1 as SGHRS and CDR2 as YFSETQ. Deletions cut 0 bases from V and 9 bases from J, with 6 bases between. The CDR3, as DNA: TGCGCCAGCAGCTTGGAGGGGGCCCAGTACTTC. Protein product: CASSLEGAQYF.